Below, one T cell receptor (beta chain) is given with its context. The antigen is undetermined. Use of 60 Vbeta and 13 Jbeta primers characterized the PCR. TCRdb's table, derived via immunoSEQ multiplex PCR, lists solely in-frame clones and lacks some. Found here are some 90,000 clones, approximately 79% of them singletons; the top ten hold under 3%. When sampled, the donors appeared nominally healthy, though they likely had unrecorded immune exposures. This sample stems from a study of cytomegalovirus exposure and HLA in healthy donors. Study conclusions and caveats: It was taken for granted in presence/absence analyses that sequencing depth across donors was roughly uniform.

This TCR came from a man aged 25 to 45 in good health and CMV-seronegative. Sequencing was done on a sample of PBMCs.

This CDR3 is CASSSGTSGAETQYF. The CDR3 DNA reads as TGCGCCAGCAGCTCCGGGACTAGCGGAGCGGAGACCCAGTACTTC. The genes are TRBV5-1 and TRBJ2-5; the match to TRBD2 covers 11 bases. The V gene end was trimmed by 3 bases and the J gene end by 5 bases; junction bases not matched to a gene: 6. There are 15 residues in the CDR3. From germline, CDR1 is SGHRS and CDR2 YFSETQ.